This passage covers 30 T cell receptor beta chains from one sample sequenced in a study of molecular identifiers for immune sequencing clone quantification. TCRdb re-derived calls from the PCR reads in MiXCR, one entry per CDR3 protein. The repertoire holds about 630,000 distinct CDR3 sequences, with roughly 25% as singletons. Sequenced: naive CD8+ T cells from blood, with Jurkat cell RNA spiked in. Noted subset: FACS-sorted CD8+CD4-CCR7+CD45RA+ naive T cells. The receptors originated from a human donor in good health. Some libraries in this study had Jurkat cell RNA spiked in.

As to this clonotype: A read error may account for a junction end that differs from germline. The chain recombines TRBV7-9 with TRBJ1-2, with D perhaps matching TRBD1 (5 bases). The germline V gene encodes CDR1 SEHNR and CDR2 FQNEAQ (reference sequence). The CDR3 runs to 16 residues. The CDR3 is CACSIIVESGEVGYTF. The CDR3 DNA follows: TGTGCCTGCAGCATTATTGTCGAGTCGGGGGAGGTTGGCTACACCTTC.

This clonotype came up many times. The V and J genes are TRBV20-1 and TRBJ2-7; 11 nucleotides agree with TRBD2. V was clipped by 1 base and J by 4 bases; unmatched bases: 3. CDR1 DFQATT and CDR2 SNEGSKA come from the germline V gene (reference sequence). The CDR3 extends over 14 amino acids. The CDR3 nucleotides are TGCAGTGCTAGAGCGCCTAGCGGGGGGTACGAGCAGTACTTC. Residues: CSARAPSGGYEQYF.

This clonotype was observed a few times. The CDR3 loop is CASSLGGQGDEKLFF. The CDR3 nucleotides read TGTGCCAGCAGCTTAGGGGGACAGGGCGATGAAAAACTGTTTTTT. The chain recombines TRBV7-9 with TRBJ1-4; TRBD1 matches at 9 bases. The CDR3 spans 15 residues. After removal of 1 base from V and 6 bases from J, the junction contained 3 bases not matched to a gene. The germline V gene has CDR1 SEHNR and CDR2 FQNEAQ (reference sequence).

This clonotype was seen ten or more times. The chain employs TRBV20-1 and TRBJ2-3; perhaps TRBD2 as D (6 bases). Looked up from germline, CDR1 is DFQATT and CDR2 is SNEGSKA (reference sequence). The germline V and J ends were trimmed by 0 bases and 7 bases, with 17 bases remaining between them. The CDR3 contains 15 residues. The CDR3: CSARDDRGTLYTQYF. For the CDR3, the DNA is TGCAGTGCTAGAGATGATCGCGGGACTCTCTATACGCAGTATTTT.

This clonotype was counted between two and nine times. A much larger clone lies one base from this, so it may be a read error. V is TRBV5-6 and J is TRBJ2-6, with TRBD1 as a possible D gene (5 bases). The CDR3 is 15 residues long. CDR1 and CDR2 from the germline V gene are SGHDT and YYEEEE. This CDR3 is CASSYRGVGANVLPF. CDR3 DNA: TGTGCCAGCAGCTATAGGGGCGTTGGGGCCAACGTCCTGCCTTTC.

The rearrangement uses TRBV9 and TRBJ1-1; TRBD1 aligns across 7 bases. With V trimmed by 3 bases and J by 6 bases, 20 bases remained unmatched. Germline CDR1 and CDR2: SGDLS and YYNGEE. The CDR3 has 18 amino acids. The CDR3 here is CASSEGALIAPDPPEAFF. The CDR3 bases are TGTGCCAGCAGCGAGGGGGCCTTAATAGCGCCCGATCCCCCTGAAGCTTTCTTT.

The sample holds many counts of this clonotype. V is TRBV6-5 and J is TRBJ2-1; 15 bases align to TRBD2. This CDR3 comprises 18 residues. Germline CDR1 MNHEY, CDR2 SVGAGI. V dropped 9 bases and J dropped 0; count of bases not matched to a gene: 9. CDR3 sequence reads: CARTLRTSGGGSYNEQFF. The CDR3 DNA reads as TGTGCCAGGACTCTCAGGACTAGCGGGGGGGGCTCCTACAATGAGCAGTTCTTC.

With respect to this clonotype: The conserved phenylalanine or tryptophan normally closing the CDR3 is absent here, so this likely arose from a read error. J is TRBJ1-2 and V is TRBV2; a possible D gene is TRBD1 (6 bases). CDR1 is SNHLY and CDR2 is FYNNEI in the germline V gene. Trimming stripped 1 base from V and 0 bases from J, with 12 bases between. CDR3 size: 16 residues. The CDR3 spells CASSEVGRTANYGYTL. CDR3 DNA sequence: TGTGCCAGCAGTGAAGTTGGACGGACAGCTAACTATGGCTACACCCTC.

The chain has TRBV7-9 and TRBJ2-3; D is uncertain. Germline CDR1 is SEHNR and CDR2 is FQNEAQ (reference sequence). There are 12 residues in the CDR3. V was clipped by 5 bases and J by 4 bases, with 7 bases between them. CDR3 sequence (DNA): TGTGCCAGCAGCCGGGTGGCAGATACGCAGTATTTT. This codes for CASSRVADTQYF.

Only a few counts were recorded for this clonotype. This rearrangement joins TRBV12-3 or TRBV12-4 to TRBJ2-3; D might be TRBD1 (5 bases). This CDR3 is 15 amino acids long. V lost 4 bases and J lost 0, with 11 bases in between. The CDR3 here is CASSSDRTSTDTQYF. For the CDR3, the DNA is TGTGCCAGCAGTTCCGACAGAACTAGCACAGATACGCAGTATTTT.

The V gene is TRBV6-2 or TRBV6-3, the J gene TRBJ2-7; 8 bases match TRBD2. Germline V gives CDR1 MNHEY, CDR2 SVGEGT. The ends lost 1 base at V and 2 bases at J; junction bases unmatched: 4. The CDR3 length is 15 residues. CDR3 DNA: TGTGCCAGCAGTTACTTCCTAGCGGGTCCCTACGAGCAGTACTTC. It specifies CASSYFLAGPYEQYF.

The chain has TRBV12-3 or TRBV12-4 and TRBJ2-3, with 9 bases lining up with TRBD2. With 3 bases clipped from V and 6 bases from J, the junction kept 13 bases outside the gene matches. This CDR3 region has 17 residues. CDR3: CASSLGRAGGPRDTQYF. The CDR3 nucleotides read TGTGCCAGCAGTTTGGGGCGGGCGGGAGGGCCGCGTGATACGCAGTATTTT.

The rearrangement joins TRBV20-1 to TRBJ1-2; D may be TRBD1 (5 bases). Per germline, CDR1 DFQATT and CDR2 SNEGSKA (reference sequence). The V gene lost 2 bases and the J gene lost 2 bases, with 9 bases spanning the gap. This CDR3 contains 13 residues. CDR3 in DNA: TGCAGTGCTAGAATCCGGGACAACTATGGCTACACCTTC. This sequence encodes CSARIRDNYGYTF.

This clonotype was seen only a few times. The chain has TRBV4-1 and TRBJ2-2; no definite D call. Germline V CDR1 and CDR2: MGHRA, YSYEKL. The V and J ends lost 0 bases and 4 bases respectively, with 12 bases between them. This CDR3 is built from 16 residues. In nucleotides, the CDR3 is TGCGCCAGCAGCCAAGATCGGAGAGACACCACCGGGGAGCTGTTTTTT. As protein: CASSQDRRDTTGELFF.

Comment on this clonotype: Since a much larger clone is just one base distant, this may be a read error. This rearrangement joins TRBV27 to TRBJ2-5; D unclear. CDR3 length: 16 residues. CDR1 is MNHEY, CDR2 SMNVEV, per germline (reference sequence). CDR3 sequence (DNA): TGTGCCAGCGGTTTAAGGCCCCCCCCGTACCAAGAGACCCAGTACTTC. This encodes CASGLRPPPYQETQYF.

This clonotype was recorded a few times. The CDR3 sequence: CASSELQGSVGETQYF. Written as DNA, the CDR3 is TGTGCCAGCAGCGAACTACAGGGGTCGGTTGGAGAGACCCAGTACTTC. J is TRBJ2-5 and V is TRBV7-9, with 7 bases identical to TRBD1. Germline V gene sequence: CDR1 SEHNR, CDR2 FQNEAQ (reference sequence). Trimming took 5 bases from V and 4 from J; bases not matched to a gene: 13. The CDR3 has 16 residues.

In this sample, this clonotype turned up many times. This rearrangement joins TRBV13 to TRBJ1-5, with 7 bases aligning to TRBD1. Looked up from germline, CDR1 is PRHDT and CDR2 is FYEKMQ (reference sequence). V lost 4 bases to trimming and J lost 4 bases; unmatched junction nucleotides: 7. The CDR3 extends over 15 amino acids. CDR3 DNA sequence: TGTGCCAGCAGCTCAGGGACAGACCCAAATCAGCCCCAGCATTTT. Protein: CASSSGTDPNQPQHF.

The CDR3 reads CASSEQTGFGTDTQYF. DNA of the CDR3: TGTGCCAGCAGTGAACAGACAGGGTTTGGCACAGATACGCAGTATTTT. The chain couples TRBV6-1 to TRBJ2-3; 7 bases are shared with TRBD1. V lost 2 bases to trimming and J lost 1 base; unmatched junction nucleotides: 6. Germline CDR1 and CDR2: MNHNS and SASEGT. This CDR3 contains 16 residues.

This clonotype showed up many times. This sequence joins TRBV20-1 and TRBJ2-6; 8 bases are a match to TRBD1. Germline values: CDR1 DFQATT, CDR2 SNEGSKA (reference sequence). CDR3 length: 16 amino acids. After removal of 5 bases from V and 0 bases from J, the junction contained 6 bases not matched to a gene. The chain's CDR3 is CSAPRTGSSGANVLTF. In nucleotides, the CDR3 is TGCAGTGCTCCCAGGACAGGGAGCTCTGGGGCCAACGTCCTGACTTTC.

This clonotype came up a few times. The chain joins TRBV21-1 to TRBJ1-3; the D segment call TRBD1 is taken from the table without a DNA check. TRBV21-1 is flagged as a pseudogene. The CDR3 contains 15 residues. The CDR3 DNA follows: TGTGCCAGCAGCAACTTACAGGTCTCTGGAAACACCATATATTTT. This sequence encodes CASSNLQVSGNTIYF.

This clonotype was found many times. The chain joins TRBV7-9 to TRBJ2-7; 10 bases align to TRBD1. From germline, CDR1 is SEHNR and CDR2 FQNEAQ (reference sequence). V trimming: 5 bases; J trimming: 6 bases; junction bases outside the gene matches: 10. The CDR3 has 15 residues. The CDR3 sequence: CASSPPSTGGTEQYF. CDR3 sequence (DNA): TGTGCCAGCAGCCCTCCCTCGACAGGGGGCACCGAGCAGTACTTC.

About this clonotype itself: Since a much larger clone is just one base distant, this may be a read error. This CDR3 is CASRLARVTYEQYF. DNA for the CDR3: TGTGCCAGCAGATTGGCCCGAGTAACCTACGAGCAGTACTTC. This rearrangement joins TRBV28 to TRBJ2-7; D unclear. There are 14 residues in the CDR3. V shed 6 bases and J shed 2 bases, with 14 bases lying between them. Germline lookup yields CDR1 MDHEN and CDR2 SYDVKM.

Note on this clonotype: At one end, the junction sequence differs from germline, possibly due to a read error. The chain couples TRBV11-3 to TRBJ2-1, with D uncertain. Germline V gene data show CDR1 as SGHNT and CDR2 as YENEEA. The CDR3 spans 13 residues. The CDR3 protein is CTSSFSPPNEQFF. CDR3 bases: TGTACCAGCAGCTTTAGCCCCCCCAATGAGCAGTTCTTC.

The V gene is TRBV4-1, the J gene TRBJ1-1; 12 positions match TRBD1. CDR1 is MGHRA and CDR2 is YSYEKL in the germline V gene. The CDR3 loop spans 20 amino acids. J lost 0 bases, V lost 4 bases, and 15 bases had no gene match. CDR3 protein: CASSPGQGASLHSLNTEAFF. The CDR3 DNA reads TGCGCCAGCAGCCCGGGACAGGGGGCAAGTCTACATTCATTGAACACTGAAGCTTTCTTT.

This clonotype appeared a single time. J is TRBJ1-2 and V is TRBV5-1; TRBD1 is a possible D gene (5 bases). In germline, CDR1 is SGHRS, CDR2 YFSETQ. Deletions cut 1 base from V and 4 bases from J, with 14 bases between. This CDR3 spans 15 amino acids. In DNA form, the CDR3 reads TGCGCCAGCAGCTTGATCATGACAGCATTCTATGGCTACACCTTC. This gives the protein CASSLIMTAFYGYTF.

This clonotype was picked up a small number of times. A read error may produce the germline difference seen at one junction end. The chain recombines TRBV5-4 with TRBJ1-2; D is ambiguous. The CDR3 sequence is 11 residues long. CDR1 is SGHNT and CDR2 is YYREEE in the germline V gene (reference sequence). The CDR3 loop is CASSFGPASSF. The DNA of the CDR3 is TGTGCCAGCAGCTTTGGACCCGCTAGCTCCTTC.

This clonotype was seen repeatedly, ten times or more. This rearrangement joins TRBV7-2 to TRBJ2-3; 7 nucleotides line up with TRBD2. This CDR3 contains 14 residues. J lost 2 bases, V lost 6 bases, and 5 bases had no gene match. Germline CDR1 SGHTA, CDR2 FQGNSA. The DNA for the CDR3 is TGTGCCAGCAGTGGGGGGGGGTACACAGATACGCAGTATTTT. Translation gives CASSGGGYTDTQYF.

Concerning this clonotype: Germline is not matched at one junction end, which may reflect a read error. The J gene is TRBJ2-5, the V gene TRBV7-9; TRBD1 or TRBD2 may be the D gene (5 bases each). The CDR3 covers 12 residues. Germline CDR1 is SEHNR and CDR2 is FQNEAQ (reference sequence). The chain's CDR3 is CANSIGGGPQYF. The DNA for the CDR3 is TGTGCCAACAGCATAGGTGGGGGACCCCAGTACTTC.

This clonotype was counted only a few times. The V gene is TRBV6-2 or TRBV6-3, the J gene TRBJ2-7, with D possibly called TRBD1 or TRBD2 (5 bases each). The length of the CDR3 is 14 residues. V lost 8 bases and J 6 bases, leaving 20 bases between the germline ends. Germline values: CDR1 MNHEY, CDR2 SVGEGT. This CDR3 reads CASARDPRTGEQYF. The CDR3 DNA sequence: TGTGCCAGCGCCCGGGACCCCCGGACGGGCGAGCAGTACTTC.

This clonotype has at least ten counts. The chain employs TRBV5-5 and TRBJ2-7; D is possibly TRBD2 (6 bases). Trimming took 0 bases from V and 6 from J, leaving 13 bases between them. This CDR3 has 14 amino acids. Germline V CDR1 and CDR2: SGHKS, YYEKEE (reference sequence). The CDR3: CASSLAGTDIEQYF. The CDR3 DNA sequence: TGTGCCAGCAGCTTGGCCGGGACTGATATCGAGCAGTACTTC. Full variable domain (outside the CDR3, taken from reference TRBV5-5 and TRBJ2-7): DAGVTQSPTHLIKTRGQQVTLRCSPISGHKSVSWYQQVLGQGPQFIFQYYEKEERGRGNFPDRFSARQFPNYSSELNVNALLLGDSALYLCASSLAGTDIEQYFGPGTRLTVT.